These T cell receptor beta chains were read from a single sample in a study of cytomegalovirus exposure and HLA in healthy donors. Sequencing was performed with immunoSEQ multiplex PCR; in TCRdb, only in-frame clones are kept and a portion is missing. The top ten hold roughly 2.5% of the sample, which has some 200,000 clones, about two thirds seen once. The specimen was PBMCs. The receptor set was obtained from a middle-aged man in good health and CMV-seropositive. CDR3s include the opening cysteine and the closing phenylalanine or tryptophan. The D gene is left open where the match is weak. Some rows have no size entry. The others give once, few or many, or a class for an expanded clone.

TRBJ1-5 . TRBV27 . CASSNLRDSHSGQPQHF TGTGCCAGCAGTAATCTCCGTGACAGTCATTCAGGGCAGCCCCAGCATTTT
TRBJ2-1 . TRBV19 . CASSLQSGLYNEQFF TGTGCCAGTAGTCTCCAGTCAGGGCTCTACAATGAGCAGTTCTTC
TRBJ1-2 . TRBV5-8 . CASSFDPRNRASANYGYTF TGTGCCAGCAGCTTCGACCCCCGGAACAGGGCCTCAGCTAACTATGGCTACACCTTC
TRBJ2-2 few TRBV27 . CASSYRALLPGELFF TGTGCCAGCAGCTACAGGGCTCTACTTCCCGGGGAGCTGTTTTTT
TRBJ2-1 . TRBV29-1 TRBD2 CSVVPGLAGGLGQFF TGCAGCGTTGTACCGGGACTAGCGGGGGGGCTGGGGCAGTTCTTC
TRBJ2-5 once TRBV7-9 . CASSLRTAQETQYF TGTGCCAGCAGCTTAAGGACAGCCCAAGAGACCCAGTACTTC
TRBJ1-2 few TRBV6-1 . CASTPDGQYGYTF TGTGCCAGCACCCCGGACGGACAGTATGGCTACACCTTC
TRBJ1-3 . TRBV9 . CASSSGGARNTIYF TGTGCCAGCAGCTCGGGGGGGGCCCGAAACACCATATATTTT
TRBJ2-5 . TRBV25-1 . CTSSDFRELPETQYF TGTACCAGCAGTGATTTTAGGGAGTTGCCAGAGACCCAGTACTTC
TRBJ2-5 . TRBV4-3 . CASSQDGQKKETQYF TGCGCCAGCAGCCAAGACGGACAGAAGAAAGAGACCCAGTACTTC
TRBJ2-7 . TRBV4-2 . CASSLEGATYEQYF TGTGCCAGCTCACTCGAAGGGGCTACCTACGAGCAGTACTTC
TRBJ1-3 . TRBV6-6 . CASNPAGGTGNTIYF TGTGCCAGCAACCCCGCCGGGGGGACCGGAAACACCATATATTTT
TRBJ1-3 . TRBV7-3 . CASSLTGGNGNTIYF TGTGCCAGCAGCTTAACGGGGGGGAACGGAAACACCATATATTTT
TRBJ2-2 . TRBV2 TRBD2 CASEREMGELFF TGTGCCAGCGAGCGGGAAATGGGGGAGCTGTTTTTT
TRBJ2-1 . TRBV29-1 TRBD2 CSVGTSGGTEQFF TGCAGCGTCGGGACTAGCGGGGGCACTGAGCAGTTCTTC
TRBJ2-7 few TRBV6-1 . CFFKQKAAYEQYF TGTTTTTTCAAGCAGAAGGCGGCATACGAGCAGTACTTC
TRBJ1-1 few TRBV14 . CASSQETVYTEAFF TGTGCCAGCAGCCAAGAAACGGTTTACACTGAAGCTTTCTTT
TRBJ1-1 . TRBV7-8 TRBD1 CASSRSRGQRAFF TGTGCCAGCAGCCGAAGCAGGGGGCAACGGGCTTTCTTT
TRBJ2-7 few TRBV13 TRBD2 CASSLRLADYEQYF TGTGCCAGCAGCTTACGGCTAGCGGACTACGAGCAGTACTTC
TRBJ2-7 few TRBV18 . CASSANQGEQYF TGTGCCAGCTCTGCAAACCAGGGGGAGCAGTACTTC
TRBJ2-2 . TRBV5-6 . CASSLGPTGELFF TGTGCCAGCAGCTTGGGGCCAACCGGGGAGCTGTTTTTT
TRBJ1-3 few TRBV6-5 . CASSYEISPGNTIYF TGTGCCAGCAGTTACGAGATTTCTCCTGGAAACACCATATATTTT